This T cell receptor (beta chain) was captured by sequencing in a study of shared clonotypes between healthy human individuals. Looking at the study overall: Serving as donors were two women and a few men, whose ages spanned 18 to 49. Each donor's CD8 memory used one plate, CD8 naive two, each CD4 subset three.

The assay was immunoSEQ multiplex PCR, and TCRdb's table has in-frame clones only and misses some. The table lists about 1 million clones, 70% to 80% of them singletons. Memory CD4+ cells were the fraction left after CD45RA+ naive selection. CDR1 and CDR2 (germline): SGHRS, YFSETQ. This CDR3 comprises 18 residues. J gave up 1 base and V 1 base, and 5 bases lay outside the gene matches. This receptor was obtained from a man aged 18 to 29 in good health. The chain uses TRBV5-1 and TRBJ2-7, with 16 positions matching TRBD2. Sequencing was carried out using memory CD4+ T cells sorted from blood. Subset of the sample: CD45RA-negative fraction. The CDR3, as DNA: TGCGCCAGCAGCTTGCAGGGACTAGCGGGAGGGGTATCCTACGAGCAGTACTTC. Residues: CASSLQGLAGGVSYEQYF.